This passage covers 27 T cell receptor beta chains from one sample sequenced in a study of cytomegalovirus exposure and HLA in healthy donors (dated by TCRdb to between 2016 and 2019). The method behind the library was the immunoSEQ multiplex PCR assay. This is the immuneACCESS table as TCRdb keeps it, with only in-frame sequences that have V and J called. A part of the clones is gone; compared with another copy, unresolved V genes explain less than half, and the rest is unexplained. For this sample the table gives about 160,000 clones, of which roughly 89% were detected only once. Together, the top ten hold around 3.8% of the sample. Sequenced sample: PBMCs. The receptors shown here come from a man between 18 and 35 years old in good health and CMV-seropositive.

The chain combines TRBV5-1 with TRBJ1-1; TRBD1 is a possible D gene (6 bases). Trimming removed 4 bases from V and 0 bases from J, with 13 bases in between. The CDR3 contains 15 residues. Germline V gene data show CDR1 as SGHRS and CDR2 as YFSETQ. CDR3 amino acids: CASSLFGQLNTEAFF. CDR3 sequence (DNA): TGCGCCAGCAGCCTGTTTGGACAGTTGAACACTGAAGCTTTCTTT.

The J gene is TRBJ2-1, the V gene TRBV6-1; no firm D call. The V end was cut by 2 bases, the J end by 2 bases, with 16 bases between. The CDR3 runs to 17 residues. The V gene's germline CDR1 is MNHNS and CDR2 SASEGT. CDR3 sequence (DNA): TGTGCCAGCAGTGAACGGGTTTGGCGGTTAACCTACAATGAGCAGTTCTTC. Translation: CASSERVWRLTYNEQFF.

In this sample, this clone turned up a few times. V gene TRBV19 combines with J gene TRBJ1-1, with D tentatively TRBD1 (5 bases). V was cut by 7 bases and J by 4 bases, with 7 bases left in between. This CDR3 has 11 residues. CDR1 is LNHDA and CDR2 is SQIVND in the germline V gene (reference sequence). The CDR3 loop is CASIQGTEAFF. CDR3 bases: TGTGCCAGTATCCAGGGCACTGAAGCTTTCTTT.

The chain uses TRBV6-4 and TRBJ2-1; 9 positions agree with TRBD2. CDR3 size: 14 residues. The V and J ends lost 3 bases and 3 bases, in that order; junction bases with no gene match: 0. CDR1 and CDR2 from the germline V gene are MRHNA and SNTAGT. CDR3 bases: TGTGCCAGCAGTGAGCGGGAGGGCTACAATGAGCAGTTCTTC. Translation: CASSEREGYNEQFF.

This chain links TRBV28 with TRBJ2-3; D is ambiguous. Germline V lookup: CDR1 MDHEN, CDR2 SYDVKM. This CDR3 has 14 residues. V was cut by 4 bases and J by 0 bases, with 8 bases left in between. The DNA for the CDR3 is TGTGCCAGCAGTTCCCACGAGAGCACAGATACGCAGTATTTT. This gives the protein CASSSHESTDTQYF. The whole variable domain, remainder taken from reference TRBV28 and TRBJ2-3, is DVKVTQSSRYLVKRTGEKVFLECVQDMDHENMFWYRQDPGLGLRLIYFSYDVKMKEKGDIPEGYSVSREKKERFSLILESASTNQTSMYLCASSSHESTDTQYFGPGTRLTVL.

Here the CDR3 reads CASSLAPGRAYTGELFF. The DNA for the CDR3 is TGTGCCAGCAGCTTAGCCCCCGGGAGGGCCTACACCGGGGAGCTGTTTTTT. The V and J genes are TRBV13 and TRBJ2-2; 8 bases fit TRBD2. The J segment lost 3 bases and the V segment lost 1 base, leaving 7 bases of the junction unmatched. Per the germline V gene, CDR1 is PRHDT and CDR2 is FYEKMQ (reference sequence). CDR3 size: 17 residues.

V is TRBV6-5 and J is TRBJ2-7; TRBD2 matches 11 bases. CDR1 and CDR2 from the germline V gene are MNHEY and SVGAGI. The CDR3 has 15 amino acids. The J segment lost 3 bases and the V segment lost 3 bases, leaving 4 bases of the junction unmatched. CDR3 amino acids: CASSYSSGRHYEQYF. The CDR3 region has the DNA TGTGCCAGCAGTTATTCTAGCGGGAGGCACTACGAGCAGTACTTC.

The genes are TRBV11-3 and TRBJ1-5; no reliable D call. Germline CDR1 and CDR2: SGHNT and YENEEA. The CDR3 covers 16 residues. Trimming removed 1 base from V and 0 bases from J, with 10 bases in between. For the CDR3, the DNA is TGTGCCAGCAGCTTAGTGGGCCTATATAGCAATCAGCCCCAGCATTTT. Amino acid sequence: CASSLVGLYSNQPQHF.

V and J are TRBV12-2 and TRBJ2-7; the DNA was not compared with TRBD1, the D call given in the table. TRBV12-2 is given as a pseudogene. This CDR3 comprises 14 residues. CDR3 sequence (DNA): TGTGCAAGTCGCTTAGAATCGACAGACTACGAGCAGTACTTC. This codes for CASRLESTDYEQYF.

The chain employs TRBV11-2 and TRBJ2-7; no clear D. V was shortened by 1 base and J by 3 bases, with 10 bases between the two germline ends. This CDR3 contains 14 residues. Germline-derived CDR1 and CDR2 are SGHAT and FQNNGV. DNA of the CDR3: TGTGCCAGCAGCTTAGGTAACAGCTTCTACGAGCAGTACTTC. Translating it yields CASSLGNSFYEQYF.

CDR3 protein: CASRKAGTGELFF. The CDR3 nucleotides read TGTGCCAGCAGAAAAGCGGGAACCGGGGAGCTGTTTTTT. This chain uses TRBV2 with TRBJ2-2; 7 positions agree with TRBD2. The CDR3 consists of 13 residues. Germline loops: CDR1 SNHLY, CDR2 FYNNEI. The junction had 3 bases not matched to a gene; V was cut back by 6 bases and J by 5 bases.

The genes are TRBV19 and TRBJ2-1; possible D gene TRBD2, 6 bases. This CDR3 is built from 14 residues. Germline assignment: CDR1 LNHDA and CDR2 SQIVND (reference sequence). The ends were cut back, 4 bases at V and 1 base at J, with 8 bases in the middle. The DNA for the CDR3 is TGTGCCAGTAGTAGGGGGGAGTCCTACAATGAGCAGTTCTTC. It codes for CASSRGESYNEQFF.

The chain links TRBV5-6 to TRBJ2-7; D gene unclear. CDR3 length: 13 residues. V lost 5 bases, J lost 0 bases, and 9 bases lay in between. Per the germline V gene, CDR1 is SGHDT and CDR2 is YYEEEE. The CDR3 here is CASRNIGSYEQYF. The DNA of the CDR3 is TGTGCCAGCAGGAACATTGGCTCCTACGAGCAGTACTTC. The full variable domain, in which reference TRBV5-6 and TRBJ2-7 provide the parts outside the CDR3, is DAGVTQSPTHLIKTRGQQVTLRCSPKSGHDTVSWYQQALGQGPQFIFQYYEEEERQRGNFPDRFSGHQFPNYSSELNVNALLLGDSALYLCASRNIGSYEQYFGPGTRLTVT.

The rearrangement uses TRBV27 and TRBJ2-2; maybe TRBD1 (6 bases). Trimming shortened V by 6 bases and J by 8 bases, and 10 bases separated the two germline ends. CDR3 length: 12 amino acids. CDR1 is MNHEY and CDR2 is SMNVEV in the germline V gene (reference sequence). For the CDR3, the DNA is TGTGCCAGCAGAATACAGGGTGGGGAGCTGTTTTTT. It encodes CASRIQGGELFF.

The gene calls are TRBV15 and TRBJ2-2; TRBD1 matches at 8 bases. The CDR3 loop spans 15 amino acids. V lost 0 bases and J lost 4; bases outside the gene matches: 1. CDR1 and CDR2 (germline): LNHNV, YYDKDF (reference sequence). The CDR3 coding sequence is TGTGCCACCAGCAGAGACAGGGGGCGCACCGGGGAGCTGTTTTTT. Translating gives CATSRDRGRTGELFF.

This clone occurred once. J is TRBJ2-1 and V is TRBV5-6; TRBD2 might be the D (7 bases). Trimming removed 4 bases at V and 6 bases at J, with 17 bases between. CDR1 is SGHDT, CDR2 YYEEEE, per germline. The CDR3 sequence is 15 residues long. Written as DNA, the CDR3 is TGTGCCAGCAGCGCTACAGGGAGGGCGTCCAATGAGCAGTTCTTC. This codes for CASSATGRASNEQFF.

This chain uses TRBV5-1 with TRBJ2-3, with TRBD2 identical over 15 bases. The CDR3 is made up of 16 amino acids. V was pared by 0 bases and J by 5 bases, with 1 base of the junction left unmatched. Germline V lookup: CDR1 SGHRS, CDR2 YFSETQ. The CDR3 DNA is TGCGCCAGCAGCTTGGGGACTAGCGGGAGGGGAGATACGCAGTATTTT. This gives the protein CASSLGTSGRGDTQYF.

This chain links TRBV4-1 with TRBJ2-1; 8 bases map to TRBD2. The V segment lost 1 base and the J segment 2 bases; nucleotides outside the gene matches: 7. The length of the CDR3 is 17 residues. Per the germline V gene, CDR1 is MGHRA and CDR2 is YSYEKL. CDR3 sequence reads: CASSQGILSGTYNEQFF. CDR3 in DNA: TGCGCCAGCAGCCAAGGCATACTTAGCGGGACCTACAATGAGCAGTTCTTC.

The chain is built from TRBV19 and TRBJ2-7, with 10 bases lining up with TRBD2. The CDR3 contains 16 residues. After removal of 6 bases from V and 2 bases from J, the junction contained 10 bases not matched to a gene. Germline assignment: CDR1 LNHDA and CDR2 SQIVND (reference sequence). The CDR3 DNA is TGTGCCAGTAGCCGCGCTAGCGGGAGCCGGCCCTACGAGCAGTACTTC. It translates to CASSRASGSRPYEQYF.

This clone showed up just once. The chain joins TRBV18 to TRBJ2-7; D perhaps matches TRBD2 (6 bases). CDR3 size: 13 residues. The ends were cut back, 2 bases at V and 4 bases at J, with 9 bases in the middle. Germline V CDR1 and CDR2: KGHSH, LQKENI. The CDR3 coding sequence is TGTGCCAGCTCACCAAGTGGAGGGTACGAGCAGTACTTC. Translated, it gives CASSPSGGYEQYF.

The chain couples TRBV4-1 to TRBJ2-5; D is perhaps TRBD1 (5 bases). Germline CDR1 reads MGHRA; CDR2 reads YSYEKL. The CDR3 is 15 residues long. V was shortened by 0 bases and J by 5 bases, with 13 bases between the two germline ends. CDR3 bases: TGCGCCAGCAGCCAAGATTCAGGGTACCTCGAGACCCAGTACTTC. Protein: CASSQDSGYLETQYF.

The chain links TRBV28 to TRBJ2-7; 7 bases match TRBD1. This CDR3 spans 17 amino acids. Losses at the gene ends were 5 bases for V and 7 bases for J; bases not matched to a gene: 20. Per germline, CDR1 MDHEN and CDR2 SYDVKM. CDR3 protein: CASSPFIVGGLRKEQYF. Written as DNA, the CDR3 is TGTGCCAGCAGTCCGTTTATTGTAGGGGGCCTACGGAAGGAGCAGTACTTC.

This rearrangement joins TRBV27 to TRBJ2-7, with TRBD2 identical over 8 bases. Germline values: CDR1 MNHEY, CDR2 SMNVEV (reference sequence). The junction had 6 bases not matched to a gene; V was cut back by 3 bases and J by 2 bases. CDR3 size: 15 residues. CDR3: CASSFRGTRAYEQYF. CDR3 bases: TGTGCCAGCAGTTTTCGTGGGACTAGGGCCTACGAGCAGTACTTC.

V gene TRBV25-1 combines with J gene TRBJ1-1; 7 nucleotides line up with TRBD1. V was pared by 6 bases and J by 0 bases, with 1 base of the junction left unmatched. Germline lookup yields CDR1 MGHDK and CDR2 SYGVNS. The length of the CDR3 is 13 residues. As DNA, the CDR3 is TGTGCCAGCAGGGACAGGCTGAACACTGAAGCTTTCTTT. This sequence encodes CASRDRLNTEAFF.

This clone appeared once. The chain joins TRBV18 to TRBJ2-7; 10 nucleotides agree with TRBD2. Germline trimming cut 5 bases from V and 2 bases from J; bases unmatched to any gene: 3. Germline CDR1 KGHSH, CDR2 LQKENI. The CDR3 has 14 amino acids. The CDR3, as DNA: TGTGCCAGCTCAAAAGCGGGAGGGACCTACGAGCAGTACTTC. It yields the protein CASSKAGGTYEQYF.

V usage is TRBV7-9 and J usage is TRBJ2-7; 10 bases agree with TRBD2. The V segment lost 1 base and the J segment 7 bases; nucleotides outside the gene matches: 7. The V gene's germline CDR1 is SEHNR and CDR2 FQNEAQ (reference sequence). The CDR3 has 15 amino acids. The CDR3 region has the DNA TGTGCCAGCAGCTTAGTGGTAGCGGGAGGCGGTGAGCAGTACTTC. Translating gives CASSLVVAGGGEQYF.

The table lists this clone with a count of one. The chain links TRBV18 to TRBJ2-2, with TRBD1 as a possible D gene (5 bases). The V gene lost 3 bases and the J gene lost 6 bases, with 17 bases spanning the gap. The CDR3 runs 16 residues. Germline assignment: CDR1 KGHSH and CDR2 LQKENI. The CDR3 region is CASSPFQGLGSGELFF. The CDR3 DNA is TGTGCCAGCTCACCGTTCCAGGGCCTAGGATCCGGGGAGCTGTTTTTT.